The clone carrying this T cell receptor (beta chain) was picked up a small number of times. The target antigen is unknown. The CDR3 runs 13 residues. From germline, CDR1 is SQVTM and CDR2 ANQGSEA. V trimming: 7 bases; J trimming: 7 bases; junction bases outside the gene matches: 7. RNA extraction and reverse transcription yielded cDNA as sequencing template. TCRdb's copy holds only in-frame clones and misses some; the assay was immunoSEQ multiplex PCR. Of 170,000 or so clones in the sample, approximately 56% were seen once. This sample was taken from a study of CD8+ T cells in alopecia areata. Findings and limits, study-wide: Lesional scalp, especially alopecia totalis/universalis, showed higher clonality than normal scalp.

V usage is TRBV29-1 and J usage is TRBJ2-1, with 10 bases matching TRBD2. Sequenced here: CD4+ T cells sorted from blood, sampled at week 0. The sequence was collected from a human donor with alopecia areata. CDR3 coding DNA: TGCAGCGCAAGCGGGGGGGCCAGGAATGAGCAGTTCTTC. Translating gives CSASGGARNEQFF.